The clone carrying this TCR beta chain was seen ten or more times. No antigen is known for it. With duration under 3 months, ophthalmopathy was active: Clinical Activity Score at least 3, NOSPECS at least 4. Exclusion of a patient resulted from uncontrolled infection, other autoimmune disease, pregnancy or lactation. Cells are PBMCs isolated from about 10 ml of fresh blood. Amplified TCR beta CDR3 regions came from RNA transcripts. Carried out on the TCR CDR3, a first-round RT-PCR used the HTBI primer set. Each CDR3 protein is one row after TCRdb ran MiXCR on the multiplex PCR reads. Among fewer than 250,000 distinct CDR3 sequences listed, roughly a quarter were seen once. The sample originates from a study of T cells in Graves' hyperthyroidism and ophthalmopathy. General study findings and limits: Ophthalmopathy and stable hyperthyroidism were separated by a 13 V-J model.

The V end was cut by 4 bases, the J end by 7 bases, with 11 bases between. The CDR3 covers 12 residues. CDR1 and CDR2 (germline): SGHRS, YFSETQ. The receptor comes from a woman between 40 and 50 years old with Graves' ophthalmopathy. Sequenced: blood. The rearrangement joins TRBV5-1 to TRBJ1-2, with D unresolved. This CDR3 reads CASSAELGGYTF. The CDR3 DNA follows: TGCGCCAGCAGCGCAGAGCTGGGTGGCTACACCTTC.